This T cell receptor (beta chain) was identified in a study of cytomegalovirus exposure and HLA in healthy donors. Study-level information: Unique TCRs from HLA-typed donors, 70 million to 85 million of them, were held in an early data release.

General observations from the study: TCR beta V segments were, for the most part, productive about 87% or about 30% of the time in an earlier analysis. Sequencing likely produced, as an artifact, a cluster of highly shared sequence variants.

Points on this clone: The antigen is undetermined.

The study ran its PCR with 60 Vbeta and 13 Jbeta primers. Some clones are missing from TCRdb's copy, which holds only in-frame ones; the method was immunoSEQ multiplex PCR. This sample has some 97,000 clones, with 75% to 85% found just once. This CDR3 has 19 residues. CDR1 is SGHAT and CDR2 is FQNNGV in the germline V gene. V trimming: 4 bases; J trimming: 1 base; junction bases outside the gene matches: 11. The sample consisted of PBMCs. The chain links TRBV11-2 to TRBJ2-6; 9 positions match TRBD2. This clonotype was obtained from a young woman in good health and CMV-seronegative. CDR3 nucleotide sequence: TGTGCCAGCAGCTCCCAAAAGATAGCGGGAGTATCTGGGGCCAACGTCCTGACTTTC. Amino acids: CASSSQKIAGVSGANVLTF.